A selection of T cell receptor beta chains follows, all from one sample in a study of T cells in Graves' hyperthyroidism and ophthalmopathy. Each CDR3 protein is one row after TCRdb ran MiXCR on the multiplex PCR reads. The sample shows a few hundred thousand distinct CDR3 sequences, about 13% of them seen only once. The source material was blood. The receptors come from a woman between 18 and 29 years old with Graves' hyperthyroidism. CDR3s include the opening cysteine and the closing phenylalanine or tryptophan. A D gene is named only where the DNA matches it firmly. Size is stated for part of the rows, as once, few or many counts, or as a class when the clone is expanded.

D gene,J gene,clone size,V gene,CDR3 DNA,CDR3 protein
-,TRBJ1-1,many,TRBV3-1,TGTGCCAGCAGCCAAGAAACGAACAGCCCGAACACTGAAGCTTTCTTT,CASSQETNSPNTEAFF
-,TRBJ2-1,many,TRBV11-1,TGTGCCAGCAGCTCGGACTCTAGCTCCTACAATGAGCAGTTCTTC,CASSSDSSSYNEQFF
TRBD2,TRBJ2-7,few,TRBV29-1,TGCGGCGTCGGGGAGGGACTAGCTTTCTACGAGCAGTACTTC,CGVGEGLAFYEQYF
TRBD1,TRBJ1-5,-,TRBV10-3,TGTGCCATCAGTGAGTCGAGACAGGGGGCCGATCAGCCCCAGCATTTT,CAISESRQGADQPQHF
-,TRBJ2-1,-,TRBV20-1,TGCAGTGCTAGAGCCCAGGGGCAGTTCTTC,CSARAQGQFF
TRBD2,TRBJ2-3,many,TRBV20-1,TGCAGTGCTCCGAGCGGGAGGGAGGTAGATACGCAGTATTTT,CSAPSGREVDTQYF
-,TRBJ1-5,-,TRBV28,TGTGCCAGCAGGGATGCCAATCAGCCCCAGCATTTT,CASRDANQPQHF
TRBD2,TRBJ2-3,many,TRBV12-5,TGTGCTAGTGGACCGGGACTAGCGGCCACAGATACGCAGTATTTT,CASGPGLAATDTQYF
TRBD2,TRBJ2-7,-,TRBV10-3,TGTGCCATCGGGACTAGCGGGGCCTCCTCCTCCTACGAGCAGTACTTC,CAIGTSGASSSYEQYF
TRBD2,TRBJ2-3,few,TRBV12-3/TRBV12-4,TGTGCCAGCAGTTCCGGACTAGCGGGCGTCACAGATACGCAGTATTTT,CASSSGLAGVTDTQYF
-,TRBJ2-7,many,TRBV3-1,TGTGCCAGCAGCCAAGGACAGCTCTCCTACGAGCAGTACTTC,CASSQGQLSYEQYF
-,TRBJ1-5,-,TRBV28,TGTGCCAGCAGTTTGGTAGGGGCTTGGCCCCAGCATTTT,CASSLVGAWPQHF
-,TRBJ2-7,few,TRBV4-3,TGCGCCAGCAGTACCTCCGGGAGCCATCTCAACGAGCAGTACTTC,CASSTSGSHLNEQYF
-,TRBJ2-3,few,TRBV25-1,TGTGCCAGCTCCCTCTCTCTTCCGGGGGCCACAGATACGCAGTATTTT,CASSLSLPGATDTQYF
TRBD2,TRBJ2-7,many,TRBV12-3/TRBV12-4,TGTGCCAGCAGTGCGGGAGCGACCTACGAGCAGTACTTC,CASSAGATYEQYF
-,TRBJ1-1,many,TRBV14,TGTGCCAGCAGCCAAGTAATGATGGCGAACACTGAAGCTTTCTTT,CASSQVMMANTEAFF
-,TRBJ1-1,many,TRBV18,TGTGCCAGCTCACCAGCAGGCTTGAACACTGAAGCTTTCTTT,CASSPAGLNTEAFF
-,TRBJ1-5,few,TRBV20-1,TGCAGTGCCCGCGAACAGGGAGCTCAGCCCCAGCATTTT,CSAREQGAQPQHF
TRBD1,TRBJ1-1,many,TRBV9,TGTGCCAGCAGCGTAGAAGCGACAGGGACGTTCTCTGAAGCTTTCTTT,CASSVEATGTFSEAFF
-,TRBJ2-3,many,TRBV2,TGTGCCAGCAGTGAACAGGCGCCTCGTAGCGCAGATACGCAGTATTTT,CASSEQAPRSADTQYF
-,TRBJ1-6,many,TRBV30,TGTGCCTGGAAAGAAAGCGGGAATTCACCCCTCCACTTT,CAWKESGNSPLHF
TRBD1,TRBJ2-7,few,TRBV19,TGTGCCAGTAGTATAGGTCGACAGGGGCTCTCCTACGAGCAGTACTTC,CASSIGRQGLSYEQYF
TRBD1,TRBJ1-3,-,TRBV20-1,TGCAGTGCTCAAGACAGGGGGTCTGGAAACACCATATATTTT,CSAQDRGSGNTIYF
-,TRBJ1-4,few,TRBV5-5,TGTGCCAGCAGCCGCTCCTGGACAGCGAATGAAAAACTGTTTTTT,CASSRSWTANEKLFF
-,TRBJ1-2,many,TRBV30,TGTGCCTGGAGCCGGGACATTAACTATGGCTACACCTTC,CAWSRDINYGYTF
TRBD1,TRBJ1-1,many,TRBV7-2,TGTGCCAGCAGCCCGACCCCGGGGACAGGGTTGTCTGAAGCTTTCTTT,CASSPTPGTGLSEAFF
-,TRBJ2-1,many,TRBV5-1,TGCGCCAGCAGGGCCCAGGGGGGAACCTACAATGAGCAGTTCTTC,CASRAQGGTYNEQFF
TRBD1,TRBJ1-1,many,TRBV6-1,TGTGCCAGCAGTGTTGAGGGGGCGGGTGGTGCTGAAGCTTTCTTT,CASSVEGAGGAEAFF
TRBD2,TRBJ2-7,-,TRBV19,TGTGCCAGTAGTATCGCTCTAGCGGGCACCTACGAGCAGTACTTC,CASSIALAGTYEQYF
-,TRBJ2-2,few,TRBV3-1,TGTGCCAGCAGCCAAGACGTCCACAGGACGGGCGGGGAGCTGTTTTTT,CASSQDVHRTGGELFF
-,TRBJ1-1,-,TRBV28,TGTGCCAGCAGTTTTTCCGACACTGAAGCTCTCTTT,CASSFSDTEALF